The T cell receptor (beta chain) described here comes from a study of cytomegalovirus exposure and HLA in healthy donors. Study-wide findings and caveats: Reported performance of the classifier showed diagnosis of cytomegalovirus status with high specificity and sensitivity. Roughly 170 TCR beta chains were listed as cytomegalovirus-associated.

A note on this clone: No antigen is known for it.

Trimming took off 4 bases at V and 5 bases at J, with 12 bases between the two ends. The CDR3 spans 14 residues. Germline-derived CDR1 and CDR2 are LNHDA and SQIVND (reference sequence). The donors were members of the validation cohort, which comprised about 130 subjects and was separate from the first cohort of 666 subjects. Sequencing was performed with immunoSEQ multiplex PCR; in TCRdb, only in-frame clones are kept and a portion is missing. The data show 110,000 or so clones, with 88% seen just once and 1.5% to 2% held by the top ten. This receptor was obtained from a man aged 18-30 years in good health and CMV-seronegative. The sample was PBMCs. The rearrangement joins TRBV19 to TRBJ1-5; no definite D call. For the CDR3, the DNA is TGTGCCAGTAGTACCCGTCGCGGGGATCAGCCCCAGCATTTT. This encodes CASSTRRGDQPQHF.